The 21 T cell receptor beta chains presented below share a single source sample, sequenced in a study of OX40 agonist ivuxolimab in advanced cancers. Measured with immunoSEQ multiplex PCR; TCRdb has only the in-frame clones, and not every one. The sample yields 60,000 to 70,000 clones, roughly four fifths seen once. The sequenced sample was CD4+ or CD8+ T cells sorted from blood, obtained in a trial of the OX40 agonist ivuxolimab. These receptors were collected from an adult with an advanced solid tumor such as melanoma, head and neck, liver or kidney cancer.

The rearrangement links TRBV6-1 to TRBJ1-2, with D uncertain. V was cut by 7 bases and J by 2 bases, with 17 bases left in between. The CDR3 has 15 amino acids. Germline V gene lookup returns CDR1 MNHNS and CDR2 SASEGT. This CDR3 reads CASTKSPGFNYGYTF. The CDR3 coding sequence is TGTGCCAGCACTAAGAGTCCAGGCTTCAACTATGGCTACACCTTC.

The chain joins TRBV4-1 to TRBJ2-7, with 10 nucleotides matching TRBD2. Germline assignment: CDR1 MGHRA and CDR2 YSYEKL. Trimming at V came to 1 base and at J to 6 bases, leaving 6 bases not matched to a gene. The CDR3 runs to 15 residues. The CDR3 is CASSQVASGSFEQYF. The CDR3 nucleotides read TGCGCCAGCAGCCAAGTTGCTAGCGGGAGTTTCGAGCAGTACTTC.

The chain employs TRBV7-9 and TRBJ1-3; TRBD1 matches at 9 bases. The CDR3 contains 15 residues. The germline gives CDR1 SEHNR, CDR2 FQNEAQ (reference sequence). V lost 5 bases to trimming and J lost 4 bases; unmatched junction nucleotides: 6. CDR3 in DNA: TGTGCCAGCAGCGTAACAGGGGGCTCCGGAAACACCATATATTTT. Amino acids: CASSVTGGSGNTIYF.

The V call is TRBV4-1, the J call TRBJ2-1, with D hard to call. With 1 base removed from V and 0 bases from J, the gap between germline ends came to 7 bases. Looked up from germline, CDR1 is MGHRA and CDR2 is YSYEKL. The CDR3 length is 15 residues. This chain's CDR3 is CASSQARSSYNEQFF. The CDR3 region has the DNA TGCGCCAGCAGCCAAGCGCGAAGCTCCTACAATGAGCAGTTCTTC.

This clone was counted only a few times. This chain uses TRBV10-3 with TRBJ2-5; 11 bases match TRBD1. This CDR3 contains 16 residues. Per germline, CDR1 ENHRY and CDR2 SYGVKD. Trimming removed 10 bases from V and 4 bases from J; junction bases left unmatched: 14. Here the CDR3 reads CASAAIGTGGGETQYF. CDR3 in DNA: TGTGCCAGCGCGGCTATTGGGACAGGGGGGGGAGAGACCCAGTACTTC.

The chain's CDR3 is CASSLSGSAKNIQYF. The CDR3 region has the DNA TGTGCCAGCAGCTTAAGCGGGAGCGCCAAAAACATTCAGTACTTC. V usage is TRBV11-3 and J usage is TRBJ2-4; 8 nucleotides agree with TRBD2. CDR3 size: 15 residues. With 2 bases clipped from V and 1 base from J, the junction kept 1 base outside the gene matches. Looked up from germline, CDR1 is SGHNT and CDR2 is YENEEA.

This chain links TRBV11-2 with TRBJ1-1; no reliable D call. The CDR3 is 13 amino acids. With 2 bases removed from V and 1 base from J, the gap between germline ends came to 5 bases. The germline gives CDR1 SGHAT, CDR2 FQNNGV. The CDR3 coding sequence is TGTGCCAGCAGCTTAATGCAGAACACTGAAGCTTTCTTT. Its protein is CASSLMQNTEAFF.

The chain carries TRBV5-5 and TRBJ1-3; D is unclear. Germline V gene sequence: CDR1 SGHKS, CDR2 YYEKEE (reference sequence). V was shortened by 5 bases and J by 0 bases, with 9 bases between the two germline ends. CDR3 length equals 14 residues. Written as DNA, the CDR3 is TGTGCCAGCAGACAGAATCCCTCTGGAAACACCATATATTTT. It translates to CASRQNPSGNTIYF.

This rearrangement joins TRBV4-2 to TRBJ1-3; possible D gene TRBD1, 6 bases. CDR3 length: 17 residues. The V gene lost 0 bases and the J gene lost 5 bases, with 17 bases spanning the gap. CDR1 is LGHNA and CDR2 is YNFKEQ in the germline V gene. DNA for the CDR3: TGTGCCAGCAGCCAAGAAATTGCCGGGACATCCAGAAACACCATATATTTT. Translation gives CASSQEIAGTSRNTIYF.

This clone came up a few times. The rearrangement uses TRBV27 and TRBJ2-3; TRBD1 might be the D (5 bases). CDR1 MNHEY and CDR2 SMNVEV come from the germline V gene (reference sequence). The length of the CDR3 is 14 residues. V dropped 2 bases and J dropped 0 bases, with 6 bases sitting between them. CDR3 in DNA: TGTGCCAGCAGTTTAGGGGCAAGCACAGATACGCAGTATTTT. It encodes CASSLGASTDTQYF.

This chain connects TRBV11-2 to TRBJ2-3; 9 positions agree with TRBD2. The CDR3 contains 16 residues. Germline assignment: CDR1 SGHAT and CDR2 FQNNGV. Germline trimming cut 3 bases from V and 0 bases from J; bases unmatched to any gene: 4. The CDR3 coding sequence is TGTGCCAGCAGCTTCACTAGCGGGCTGAGCACAGATACGCAGTATTTT. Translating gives CASSFTSGLSTDTQYF.

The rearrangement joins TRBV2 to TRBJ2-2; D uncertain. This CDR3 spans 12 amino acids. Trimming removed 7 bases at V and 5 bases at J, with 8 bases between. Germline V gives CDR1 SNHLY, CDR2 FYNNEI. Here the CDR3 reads CASTIGTGELFF. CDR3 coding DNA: TGTGCCAGCACCATCGGGACCGGGGAGCTGTTTTTT.

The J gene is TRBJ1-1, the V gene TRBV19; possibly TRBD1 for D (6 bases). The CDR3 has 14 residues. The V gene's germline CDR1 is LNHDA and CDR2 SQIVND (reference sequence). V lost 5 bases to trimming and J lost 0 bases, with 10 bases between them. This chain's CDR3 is CASSEQGMNTEAFF. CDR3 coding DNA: TGTGCCAGTAGTGAACAGGGCATGAACACTGAAGCTTTCTTT.

Here the CDR3 DNA reads TGCGCCAGCAGCTCGACGGACAGGATTTTAGATACGCAGTATTTT. This gives the protein CASSSTDRILDTQYF. The V gene is TRBV5-1, the J gene TRBJ2-3, with 7 bases matching TRBD1. CDR1 is SGHRS, CDR2 YFSETQ, per germline. The V and J ends lost 3 bases and 5 bases, in that order; junction bases with no gene match: 9. The CDR3 loop spans 15 amino acids.

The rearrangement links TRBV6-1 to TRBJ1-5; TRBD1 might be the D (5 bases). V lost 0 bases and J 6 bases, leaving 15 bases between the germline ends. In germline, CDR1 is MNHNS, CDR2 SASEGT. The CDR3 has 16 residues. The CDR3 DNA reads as TGTGCCAGCAGTGAAGCGAGAGGGGTAGGGTTTCAGCCCCAGCATTTT. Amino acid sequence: CASSEARGVGFQPQHF.

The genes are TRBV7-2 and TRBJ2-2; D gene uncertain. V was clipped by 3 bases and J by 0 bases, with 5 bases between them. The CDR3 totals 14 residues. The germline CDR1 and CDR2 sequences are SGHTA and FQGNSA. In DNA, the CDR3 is TGTGCCAGCAGCTTTACCCCGAACACCGGGGAGCTGTTTTTT. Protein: CASSFTPNTGELFF.

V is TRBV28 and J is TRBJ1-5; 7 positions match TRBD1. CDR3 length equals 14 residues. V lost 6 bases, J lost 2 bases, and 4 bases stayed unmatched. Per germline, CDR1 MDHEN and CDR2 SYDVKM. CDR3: CASSFDRGNQPQHF. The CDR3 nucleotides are TGTGCCAGCAGCTTTGACAGGGGCAATCAGCCCCAGCATTTT.

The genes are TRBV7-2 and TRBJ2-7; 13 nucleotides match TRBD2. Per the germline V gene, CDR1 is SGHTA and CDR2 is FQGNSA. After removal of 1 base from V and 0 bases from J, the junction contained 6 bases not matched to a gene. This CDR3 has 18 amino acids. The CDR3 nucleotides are TGTGCCAGCAGCTTAGGGACTAGCGGGAGTTTAAGCTCCTACGAGCAGTACTTC. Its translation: CASSLGTSGSLSSYEQYF.

For the CDR3, the DNA is TGTGCCAGCACCGTACACAGGGACACTGAAGCTTTCTTT. It codes for CASTVHRDTEAFF. The chain recombines TRBV6-5 with TRBJ1-1; tentative D call: TRBD1 (6 bases). The CDR3 covers 13 residues. The germline V and J ends were trimmed by 7 bases and 3 bases, with 12 bases remaining between them. Looked up from germline, CDR1 is MNHEY and CDR2 is SVGAGI.

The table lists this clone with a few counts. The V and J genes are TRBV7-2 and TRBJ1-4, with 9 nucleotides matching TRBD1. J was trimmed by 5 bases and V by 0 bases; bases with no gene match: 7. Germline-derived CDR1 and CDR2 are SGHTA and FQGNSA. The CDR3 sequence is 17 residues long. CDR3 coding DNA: TGTGCCAGCAGCTTAGCGGTAGGGACAGGGACAAATGAAAAACTGTTTTTT. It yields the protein CASSLAVGTGTNEKLFF.

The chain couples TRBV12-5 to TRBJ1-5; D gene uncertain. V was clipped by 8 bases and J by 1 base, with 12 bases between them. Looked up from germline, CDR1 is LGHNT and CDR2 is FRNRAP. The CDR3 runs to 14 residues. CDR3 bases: TGTGCTAGTCTTTCGGAATTGAGCAATCAGCCCCAGCATTTT. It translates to CASLSELSNQPQHF.